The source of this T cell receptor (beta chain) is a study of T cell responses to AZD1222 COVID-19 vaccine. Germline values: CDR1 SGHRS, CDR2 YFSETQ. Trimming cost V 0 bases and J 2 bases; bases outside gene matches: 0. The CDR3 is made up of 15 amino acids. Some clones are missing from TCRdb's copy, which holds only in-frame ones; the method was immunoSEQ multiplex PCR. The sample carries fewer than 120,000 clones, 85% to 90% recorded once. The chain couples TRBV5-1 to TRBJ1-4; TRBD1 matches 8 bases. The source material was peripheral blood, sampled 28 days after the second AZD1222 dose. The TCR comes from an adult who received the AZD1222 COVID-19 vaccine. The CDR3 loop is CASSLGDRTNEKLFF. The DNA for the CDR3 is TGCGCCAGCAGCTTGGGGGACAGGACTAATGAAAAACTGTTTTTT.